Here is one T cell receptor beta chain with its context. Its antigen target is currently unknown. No base quality information exists; no much larger clone differs at one position. This entry comes from a study of T cell responses to AZD1222 COVID-19 vaccine (dated by TCRdb to the early 2020s). Notes on the research overall: A total of around 240 trial participants underwent TCR sequencing, of whom about 210 had received two doses of AZD1222 and about 26 had received two doses of the MenACWY control vaccine. Enrollment into the trials was organized by age into subgroups of 18-55, 56-69 and 70-plus years, and those subgroups contained about 150, 27 and 61 TCR-sequenced participants, respectively.

Interpreted using the paper, the time point label stands for: about 28 days (+/-7) after the second vaccine dose. Because spike-specific TCR depth and breadth did not differ between the two schedules, AZD1222 recipients who got a second dose at roughly 4 weeks were pooled with those who got a second dose at roughly 12 weeks. Vaccinee samples came from UK trials COV001 and COV002, including a single-blind randomized controlled phase 2/3 trial of AZD1222 (ChAdOx1 nCoV-19) in healthy adults. Trial participant PBMC samples were collected at day 0 and day 28 after the second dose for TCRbeta chain sequencing. Results the study describes overall, beyond this receptor: After two AZD1222 doses, spike-specific TCR breadth and depth were significantly higher than at day 0 and than in MenACWY recipients. Because no day 14 peak-response samples were available, the repertoires could be characterized only after the peak T cell response. Participants were mostly white British and included more females than males, and it was suggested by the authors that clonal diversity may have been underestimated. Conclusions about previously exposed vaccinees were limited because only a handful of AZD1222 recipients were SARS-CoV-2 seropositive at baseline. Reportedly, almost half of the unique spike-specific TCRs recognized epitopes lying outside the regions that are mutated in the B.1.351 and B.1.1.7 variants. CD4 TCRs associated with the vaccine covered the entire spike protein, and the dominant responses were in regions 160-218 and 743-854. The 56-69-year group was small, and its depth increase did not reach significance, likely because of low power.

The CDR3 sequence holds 14 residues, the cysteine and phenylalanine included. The CDR3 DNA has 42 bases and is translated from base 1. The germline V gene yields SGHTA for CDR1 and FQGNSA for CDR2. V and J lose 3 bases and 4 bases, and a span of 10 bases separates them. The CDR3 regions of human TCRbeta chains were analyzed by immunosequencing. In the original analysis: Repertoire TCRs were checked for matches against a reference library of SARS-CoV-2-specific TCRs that had been generated using the MIRA antigen-specificity platform. Breadth was defined as the fraction of unique TCRs that were SARS-CoV-2-associated. Depth was defined as the fraction of total T cells that were SARS-CoV-2-associated. Each spike-specific TCR was assigned to its reactive spike region and to a CD4 or CD8 class using the MIRA data. Log10-transformed breadth and depth values were compared by one-way ANOVA with Sidak's multiple comparisons tests. The source is immuneACCESS, and TCRdb retained only in-frame sequences with V and J called. Part of the clones is not carried over; for the studies checked, unresolved V genes explain less than half of this, and the remainder is unexplained. V, J and clone size are taken as reported in that table, and D and trimming were inferred from the DNA itself. The sample table holds roughly 130,000 clones, of which approximately 92% were seen once. Of the sample, around 1.1% is held by the ten largest clones.

The TCR originated in an adult who received the AZD1222 COVID-19 vaccine. The chain is assembled from TRBV7-2 and TRBJ2-1; no D segment can be confidently identified. The material was peripheral blood, obtained 28 days after the second AZD1222 dose. The DNA reads TGTGCCAGCAGCTTCAAGGCTCAATACAATGAGCAGTTCTTC. It specifies CASSFKAQYNEQFF.